Listed here is a single TCR beta chain. Its cognate antigen is unknown. This specimen comes from a study of T cell responses to AZD1222 COVID-19 vaccine. Whether given at about 4 or about 12 weeks, second doses were pooled. The CDR3 consists of 14 residues. In germline, CDR1 is KGHSH, CDR2 LQKENI. V was trimmed by 6 bases and J by 1 base, leaving 12 bases between them. The study, taken as a whole, reports: Spike-specific TCR breadth and depth grew following two AZD1222 doses. AZD1222 recipients seropositive at baseline numbered only six or seven. White British donors predominated, females outnumbered males, and clonal diversity was possibly underestimated.

Libraries were prepared by immunoSEQ multiplex PCR; TCRdb keeps only in-frame clonotypes and omits some of them. The table has about 100,000 clones, over 75% seen once. The chain uses TRBV18 and TRBJ1-1; the D gene is possibly TRBD1 (5 bases). The TCR originated in an adult who received the AZD1222 COVID-19 vaccine. This specimen was peripheral blood, taken 28 days after the second AZD1222 dose. CDR3 protein: CASSPGGANTEAFF. In DNA form, the CDR3 reads TGTGCCAGCTCCCCCGGGGGAGCGAACACTGAAGCTTTCTTT.